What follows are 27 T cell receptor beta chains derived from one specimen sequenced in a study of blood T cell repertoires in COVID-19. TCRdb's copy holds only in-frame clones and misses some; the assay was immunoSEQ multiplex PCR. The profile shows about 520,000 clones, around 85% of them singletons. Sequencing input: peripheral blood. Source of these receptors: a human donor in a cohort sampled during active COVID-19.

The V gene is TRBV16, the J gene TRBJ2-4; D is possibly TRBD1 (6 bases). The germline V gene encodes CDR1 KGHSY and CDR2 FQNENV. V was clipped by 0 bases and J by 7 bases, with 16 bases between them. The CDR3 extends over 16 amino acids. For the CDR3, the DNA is TGTGCCAGCAGCCAATCCGAGATACAGGGTCGGAACATTCAGTACTTC. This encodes CASSQSEIQGRNIQYF.

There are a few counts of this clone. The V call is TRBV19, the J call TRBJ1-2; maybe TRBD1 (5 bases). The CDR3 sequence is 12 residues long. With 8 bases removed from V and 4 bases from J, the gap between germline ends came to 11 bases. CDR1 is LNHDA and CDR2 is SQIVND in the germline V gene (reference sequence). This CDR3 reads CASAGQTYGYTF. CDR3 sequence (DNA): TGTGCCAGTGCGGGGCAGACCTATGGCTACACCTTC. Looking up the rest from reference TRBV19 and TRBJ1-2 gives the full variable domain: DGGITQSPKYLFRKEGQNVTLSCEQNLNHDAMYWYRQDPGQGLRLIYYSQIVNDFQKGDIAEGYSVSREKKESFPLTVTSAQKNPTAFYLCASAGQTYGYTFGSGTRLTVV.

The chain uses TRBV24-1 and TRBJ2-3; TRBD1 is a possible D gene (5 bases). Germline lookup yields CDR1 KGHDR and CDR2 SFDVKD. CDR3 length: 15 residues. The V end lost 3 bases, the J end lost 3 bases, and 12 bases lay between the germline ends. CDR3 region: CATSDRVQATDTQYF. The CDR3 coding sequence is TGTGCCACCAGTGATAGGGTACAGGCGACAGATACGCAGTATTTT.

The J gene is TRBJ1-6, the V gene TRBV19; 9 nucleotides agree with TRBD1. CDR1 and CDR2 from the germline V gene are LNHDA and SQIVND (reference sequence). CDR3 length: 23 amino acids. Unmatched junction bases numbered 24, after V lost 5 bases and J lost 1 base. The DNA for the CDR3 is TGTGCCAGTAGTCTGAAGACCGGGACAGGGAGTTTGCCCCAAGTTTCCTATAATTCACCCCTCCACTTT. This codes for CASSLKTGTGSLPQVSYNSPLHF.

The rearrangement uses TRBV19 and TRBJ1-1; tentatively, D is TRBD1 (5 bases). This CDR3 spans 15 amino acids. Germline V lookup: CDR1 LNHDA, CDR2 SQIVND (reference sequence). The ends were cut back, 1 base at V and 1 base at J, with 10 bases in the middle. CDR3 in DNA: TGTGCCAGTAGTATAGGCGCAGGACAGAACACTGAAGCTTTCTTT. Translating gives CASSIGAGQNTEAFF.

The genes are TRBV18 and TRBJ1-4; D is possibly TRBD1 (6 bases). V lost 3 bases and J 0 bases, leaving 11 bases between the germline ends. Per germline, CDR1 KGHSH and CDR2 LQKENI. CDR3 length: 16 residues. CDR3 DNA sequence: TGTGCCAGCTCACCCGTAGCAGGGGCAACTAATGAAAAACTGTTTTTT. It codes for CASSPVAGATNEKLFF.

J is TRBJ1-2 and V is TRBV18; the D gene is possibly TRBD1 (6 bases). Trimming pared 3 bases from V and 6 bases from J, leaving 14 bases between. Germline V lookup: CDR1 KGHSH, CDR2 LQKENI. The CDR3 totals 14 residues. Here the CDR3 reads CASSPGGGEDGYTF. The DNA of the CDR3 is TGTGCCAGCTCACCTGGAGGGGGGGAAGATGGCTACACCTTC. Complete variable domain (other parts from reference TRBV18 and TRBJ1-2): NAGVMQNPRHLVRRRGQEARLRCSPMKGHSHVYWYRQLPEEGLKFMVYLQKENIIDESGMPKERFSAEFPKEGPSILRIQQVVRGDSAAYFCASSPGGGEDGYTFGSGTRLTVV.

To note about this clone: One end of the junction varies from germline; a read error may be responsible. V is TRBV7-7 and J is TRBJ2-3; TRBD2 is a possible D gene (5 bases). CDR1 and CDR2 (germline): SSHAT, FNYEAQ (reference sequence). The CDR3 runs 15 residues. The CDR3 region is CASSTSGSSTDTQYF. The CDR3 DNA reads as TGTGCTAGCAGTACCAGCGGATCTAGCACAGATACGCAGTATTTT.

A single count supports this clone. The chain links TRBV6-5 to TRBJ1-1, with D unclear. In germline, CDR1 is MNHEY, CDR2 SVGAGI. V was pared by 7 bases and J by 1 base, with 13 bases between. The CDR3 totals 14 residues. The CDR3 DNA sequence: TGTGCCAGCAACGCGGGCACCTCGAACACTGAAGCTTTCTTT. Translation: CASNAGTSNTEAFF.

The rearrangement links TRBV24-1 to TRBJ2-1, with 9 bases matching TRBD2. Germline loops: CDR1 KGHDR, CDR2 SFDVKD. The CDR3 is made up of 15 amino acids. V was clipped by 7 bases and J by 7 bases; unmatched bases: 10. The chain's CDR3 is CATRASGIGLNEQFF. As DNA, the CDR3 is TGTGCCACCAGGGCTAGCGGGATAGGCCTGAATGAGCAGTTCTTC.

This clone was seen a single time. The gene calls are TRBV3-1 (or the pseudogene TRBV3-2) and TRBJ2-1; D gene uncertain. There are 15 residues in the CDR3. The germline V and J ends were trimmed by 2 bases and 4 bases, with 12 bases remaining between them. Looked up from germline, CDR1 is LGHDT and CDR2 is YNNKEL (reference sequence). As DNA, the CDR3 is TGTGCCAGCAGCCAATATAGCTTACCGTACAATGAGCAGTTCTTC. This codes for CASSQYSLPYNEQFF.

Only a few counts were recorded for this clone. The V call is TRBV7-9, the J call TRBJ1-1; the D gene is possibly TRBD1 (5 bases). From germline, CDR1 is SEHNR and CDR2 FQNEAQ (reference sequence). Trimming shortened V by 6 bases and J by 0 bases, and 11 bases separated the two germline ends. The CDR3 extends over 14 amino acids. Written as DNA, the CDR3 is TGTGCCAGCAGTCCAGGGAACATGAACACTGAAGCTTTCTTT. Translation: CASSPGNMNTEAFF.

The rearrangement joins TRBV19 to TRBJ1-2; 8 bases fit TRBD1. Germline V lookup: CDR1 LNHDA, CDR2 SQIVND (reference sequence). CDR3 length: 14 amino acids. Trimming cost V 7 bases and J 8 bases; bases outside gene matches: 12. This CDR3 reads CASTQRQGPSGYTF. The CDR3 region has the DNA TGTGCCAGTACCCAACGACAGGGGCCCTCCGGCTACACCTTC.

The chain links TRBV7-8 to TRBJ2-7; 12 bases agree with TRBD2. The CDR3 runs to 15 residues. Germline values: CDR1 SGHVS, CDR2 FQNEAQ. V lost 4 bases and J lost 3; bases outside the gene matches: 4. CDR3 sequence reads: CASSSSTSGSYEQYF. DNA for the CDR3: TGTGCCAGCAGCTCCTCGACTAGCGGGAGCTACGAGCAGTACTTC.

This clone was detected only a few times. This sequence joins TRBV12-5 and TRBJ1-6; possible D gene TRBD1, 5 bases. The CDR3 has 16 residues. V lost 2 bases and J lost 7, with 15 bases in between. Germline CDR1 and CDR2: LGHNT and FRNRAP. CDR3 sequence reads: CASGLIPTEKNSPLHF. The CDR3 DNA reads TGTGCTAGTGGTTTGATTCCGACAGAAAAGAATTCACCCCTCCACTTT.

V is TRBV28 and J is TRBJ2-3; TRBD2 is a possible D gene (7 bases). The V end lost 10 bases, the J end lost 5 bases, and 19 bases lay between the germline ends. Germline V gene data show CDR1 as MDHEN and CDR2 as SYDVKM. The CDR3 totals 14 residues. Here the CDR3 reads CATKGGRAIDTQYF. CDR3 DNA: TGTGCCACCAAAGGGGGGAGGGCCATAGATACGCAGTATTTT.

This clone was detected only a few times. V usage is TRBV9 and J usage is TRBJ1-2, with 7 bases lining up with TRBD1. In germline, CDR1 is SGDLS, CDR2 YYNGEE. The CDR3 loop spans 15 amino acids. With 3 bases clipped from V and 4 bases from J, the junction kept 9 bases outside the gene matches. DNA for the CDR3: TGTGCCAGCAGCGAAACGGGACAGCCCCTCTATGGCTACACCTTC. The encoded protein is CASSETGQPLYGYTF.

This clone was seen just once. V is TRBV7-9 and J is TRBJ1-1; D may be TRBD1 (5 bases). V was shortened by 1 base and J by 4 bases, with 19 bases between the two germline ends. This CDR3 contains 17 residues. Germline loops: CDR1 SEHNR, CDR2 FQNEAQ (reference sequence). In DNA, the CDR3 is TGTGCCAGCAGCTTAGTCCCAGGGCTCACCGAGCGCACTGAAGCTTTCTTT. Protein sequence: CASSLVPGLTERTEAFF.

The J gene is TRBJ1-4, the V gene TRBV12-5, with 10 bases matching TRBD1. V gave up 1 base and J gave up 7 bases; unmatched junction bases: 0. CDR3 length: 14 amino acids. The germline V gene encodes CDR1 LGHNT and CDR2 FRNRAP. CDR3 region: CASGLGQGAEKLFF. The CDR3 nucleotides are TGTGCTAGTGGTTTGGGACAGGGGGCTGAAAAACTGTTTTTT. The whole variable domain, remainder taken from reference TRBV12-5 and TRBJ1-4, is DARVTQTPRHKVTEMGQEVTMRCQPILGHNTVFWYRQTMMQGLELLAYFRNRAPLDDSGMPKDRFSAEMPDATLATLKIQPSEPRDSAVYFCASGLGQGAEKLFFGSGTQLSVL.

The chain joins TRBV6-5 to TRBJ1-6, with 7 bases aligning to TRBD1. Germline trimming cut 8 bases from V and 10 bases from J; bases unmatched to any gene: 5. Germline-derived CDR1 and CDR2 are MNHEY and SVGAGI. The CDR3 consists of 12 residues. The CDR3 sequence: CASGQGDSPLHF. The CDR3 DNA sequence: TGTGCCAGCGGGCAGGGGGACTCACCCCTCCACTTT.

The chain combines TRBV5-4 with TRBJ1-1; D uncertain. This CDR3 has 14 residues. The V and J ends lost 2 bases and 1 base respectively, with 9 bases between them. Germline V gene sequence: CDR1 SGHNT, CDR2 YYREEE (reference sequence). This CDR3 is CASSFDYGNTEAFF. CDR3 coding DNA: TGTGCCAGCAGCTTTGATTACGGGAACACTGAAGCTTTCTTT.

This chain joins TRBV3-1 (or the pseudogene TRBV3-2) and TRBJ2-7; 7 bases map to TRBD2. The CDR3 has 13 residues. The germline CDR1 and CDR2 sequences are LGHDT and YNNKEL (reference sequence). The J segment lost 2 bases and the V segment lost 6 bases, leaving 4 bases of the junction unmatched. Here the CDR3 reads CASRGGDPYEQYF. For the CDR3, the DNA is TGTGCCAGCAGGGGAGGGGACCCCTACGAGCAGTACTTC.

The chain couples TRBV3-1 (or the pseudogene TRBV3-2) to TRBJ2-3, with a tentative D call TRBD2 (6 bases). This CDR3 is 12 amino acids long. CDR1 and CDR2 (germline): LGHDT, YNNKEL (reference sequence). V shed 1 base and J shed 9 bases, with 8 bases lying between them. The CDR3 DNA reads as TGTGCCAGCAGCCAAGGAAGCGGGACGCAGTATTTT. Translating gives CASSQGSGTQYF.

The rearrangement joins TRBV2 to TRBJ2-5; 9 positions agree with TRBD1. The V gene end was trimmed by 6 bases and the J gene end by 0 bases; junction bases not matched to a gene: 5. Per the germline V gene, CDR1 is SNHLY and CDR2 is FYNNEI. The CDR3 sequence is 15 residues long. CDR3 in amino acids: CASRRTGANQETQYF. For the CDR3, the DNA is TGTGCCAGCAGGCGGACAGGGGCTAACCAAGAGACCCAGTACTTC.

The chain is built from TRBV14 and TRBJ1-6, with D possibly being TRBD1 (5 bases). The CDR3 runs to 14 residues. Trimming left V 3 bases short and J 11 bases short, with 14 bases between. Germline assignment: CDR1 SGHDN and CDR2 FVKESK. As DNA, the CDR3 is TGTGCCAGCAGCCACTACAGGTCGGGTCCACCCCTCCACTTT. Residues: CASSHYRSGPPLHF.

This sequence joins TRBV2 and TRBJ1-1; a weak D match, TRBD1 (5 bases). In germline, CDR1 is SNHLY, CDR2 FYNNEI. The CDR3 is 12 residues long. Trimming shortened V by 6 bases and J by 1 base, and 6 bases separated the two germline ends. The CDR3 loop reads CASRGGNTEAFF. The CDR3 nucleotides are TGTGCCAGCAGGGGGGGGAACACTGAAGCTTTCTTT.

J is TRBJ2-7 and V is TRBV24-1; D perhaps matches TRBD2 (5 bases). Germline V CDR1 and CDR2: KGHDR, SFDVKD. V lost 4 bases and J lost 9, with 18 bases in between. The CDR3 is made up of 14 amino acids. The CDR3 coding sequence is TGTGCCACCAGTGACCGGGGTTGGGGTCCACGGCAGTACTTC. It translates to CATSDRGWGPRQYF.